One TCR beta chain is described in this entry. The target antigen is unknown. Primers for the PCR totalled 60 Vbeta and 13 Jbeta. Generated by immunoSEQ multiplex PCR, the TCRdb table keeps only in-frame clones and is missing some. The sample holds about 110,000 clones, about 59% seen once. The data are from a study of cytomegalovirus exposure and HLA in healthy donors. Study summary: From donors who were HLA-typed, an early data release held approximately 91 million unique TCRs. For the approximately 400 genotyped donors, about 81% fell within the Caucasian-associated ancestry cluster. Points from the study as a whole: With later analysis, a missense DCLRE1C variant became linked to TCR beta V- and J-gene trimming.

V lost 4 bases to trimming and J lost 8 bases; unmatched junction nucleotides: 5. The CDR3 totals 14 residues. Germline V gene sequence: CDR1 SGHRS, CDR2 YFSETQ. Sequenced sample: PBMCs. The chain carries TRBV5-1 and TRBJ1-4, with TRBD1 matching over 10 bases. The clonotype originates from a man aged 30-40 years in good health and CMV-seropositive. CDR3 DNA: TGCGCCAGCAGCGGACAGGGGGGGTACGAAAAACTGTTTTTT. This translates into CASSGQGGYEKLFF.